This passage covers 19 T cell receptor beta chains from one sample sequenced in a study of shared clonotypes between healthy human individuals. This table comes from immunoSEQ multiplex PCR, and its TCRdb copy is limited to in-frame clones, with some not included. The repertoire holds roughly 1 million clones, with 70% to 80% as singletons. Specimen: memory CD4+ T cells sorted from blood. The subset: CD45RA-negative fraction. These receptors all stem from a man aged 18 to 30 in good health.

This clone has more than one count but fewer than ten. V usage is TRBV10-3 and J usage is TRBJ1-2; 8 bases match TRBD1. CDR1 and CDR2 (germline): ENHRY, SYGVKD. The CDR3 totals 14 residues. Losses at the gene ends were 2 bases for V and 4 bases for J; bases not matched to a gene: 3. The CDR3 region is CAISEDRGGYGYTF. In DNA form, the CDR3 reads TGTGCCATCAGTGAGGACAGGGGAGGCTATGGCTACACCTTC.

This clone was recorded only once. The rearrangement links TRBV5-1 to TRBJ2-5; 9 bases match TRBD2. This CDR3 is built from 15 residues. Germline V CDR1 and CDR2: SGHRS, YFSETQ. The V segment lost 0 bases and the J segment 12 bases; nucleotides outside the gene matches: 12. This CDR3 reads CASSLDAGGPSVKYF. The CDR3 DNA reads TGCGCCAGCAGCTTGGATGCGGGGGGGCCGTCCGTGAAGTACTTC.

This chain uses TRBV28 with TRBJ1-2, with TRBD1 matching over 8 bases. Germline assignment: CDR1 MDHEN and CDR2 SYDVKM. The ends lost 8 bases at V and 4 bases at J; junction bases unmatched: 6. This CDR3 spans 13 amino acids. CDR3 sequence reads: CASSNTGGYGYTF. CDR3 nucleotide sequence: TGTGCCAGCTCTAACACAGGGGGCTATGGCTACACCTTC.

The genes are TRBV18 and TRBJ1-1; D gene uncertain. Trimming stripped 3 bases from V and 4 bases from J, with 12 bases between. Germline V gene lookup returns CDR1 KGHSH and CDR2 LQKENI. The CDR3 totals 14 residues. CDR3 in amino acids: CASSPGVPRTEAFF. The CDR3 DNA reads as TGTGCCAGCTCACCCGGAGTACCCCGCACTGAAGCTTTCTTT.

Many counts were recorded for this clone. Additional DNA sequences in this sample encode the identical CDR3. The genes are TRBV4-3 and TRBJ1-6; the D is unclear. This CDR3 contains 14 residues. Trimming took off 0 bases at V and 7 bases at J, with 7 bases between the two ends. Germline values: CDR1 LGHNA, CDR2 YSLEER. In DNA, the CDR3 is TGCGCCAGCAGCCAAGATACGGGAAATTCACCCCTCCACTTT. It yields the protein CASSQDTGNSPLHF.

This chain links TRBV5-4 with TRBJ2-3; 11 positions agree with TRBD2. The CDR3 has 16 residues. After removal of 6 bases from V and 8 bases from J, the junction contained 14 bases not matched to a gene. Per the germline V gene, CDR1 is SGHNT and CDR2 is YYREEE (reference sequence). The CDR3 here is CASTSPSGGPLPTQYF. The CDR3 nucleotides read TGTGCCAGCACCTCCCCTAGCGGGGGGCCTCTGCCTACGCAGTATTTT.

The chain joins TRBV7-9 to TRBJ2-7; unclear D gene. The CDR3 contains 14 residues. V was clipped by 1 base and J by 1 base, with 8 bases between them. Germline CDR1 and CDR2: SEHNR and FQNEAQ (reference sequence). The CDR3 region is CASSLGLISYEQYF. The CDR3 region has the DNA TGTGCCAGCAGCTTAGGGCTCATTTCCTACGAGCAGTACTTC.

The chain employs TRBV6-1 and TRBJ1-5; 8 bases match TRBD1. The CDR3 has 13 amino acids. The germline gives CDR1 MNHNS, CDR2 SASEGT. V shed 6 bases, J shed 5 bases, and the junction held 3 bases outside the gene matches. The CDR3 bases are TGTGCCAGCAGGAAGGACAGGGATCAGCCCCAGCATTTT. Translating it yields CASRKDRDQPQHF.

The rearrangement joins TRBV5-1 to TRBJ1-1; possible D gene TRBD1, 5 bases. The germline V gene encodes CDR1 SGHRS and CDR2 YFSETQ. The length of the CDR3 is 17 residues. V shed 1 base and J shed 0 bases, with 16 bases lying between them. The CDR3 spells CASSLPPGISMNTEAFF. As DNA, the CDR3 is TGCGCCAGCAGCTTGCCTCCAGGGATCTCCATGAACACTGAAGCTTTCTTT.

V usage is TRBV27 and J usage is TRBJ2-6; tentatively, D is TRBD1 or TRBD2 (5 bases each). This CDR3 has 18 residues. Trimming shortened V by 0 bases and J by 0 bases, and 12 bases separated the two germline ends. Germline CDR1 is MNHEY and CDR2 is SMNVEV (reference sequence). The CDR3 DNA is TGTGCCAGCAGTTTATCCCCGGGACGGAACTCTGGGGCCAACGTCCTGACTTTC. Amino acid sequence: CASSLSPGRNSGANVLTF.

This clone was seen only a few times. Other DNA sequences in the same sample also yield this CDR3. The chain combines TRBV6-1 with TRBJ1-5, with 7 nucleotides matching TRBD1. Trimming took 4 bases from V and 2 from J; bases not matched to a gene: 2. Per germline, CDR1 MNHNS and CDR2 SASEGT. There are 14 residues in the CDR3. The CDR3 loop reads CASSATGGNQPQHF. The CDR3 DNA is TGTGCCAGCAGTGCTACAGGGGGCAATCAGCCCCAGCATTTT.

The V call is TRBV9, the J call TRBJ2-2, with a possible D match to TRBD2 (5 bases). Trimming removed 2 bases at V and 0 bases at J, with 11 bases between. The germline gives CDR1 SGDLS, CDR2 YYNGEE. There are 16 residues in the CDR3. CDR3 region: CASSVLGLPNTGELFF. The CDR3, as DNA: TGTGCCAGCAGCGTCTTAGGACTCCCGAACACCGGGGAGCTGTTTTTT.

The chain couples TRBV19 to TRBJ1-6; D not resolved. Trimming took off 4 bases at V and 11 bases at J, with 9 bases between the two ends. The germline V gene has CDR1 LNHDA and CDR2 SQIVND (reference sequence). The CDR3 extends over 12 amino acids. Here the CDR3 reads CASSSQGTPLHF. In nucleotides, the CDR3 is TGTGCCAGTAGTAGCCAAGGCACACCCCTCCACTTT.

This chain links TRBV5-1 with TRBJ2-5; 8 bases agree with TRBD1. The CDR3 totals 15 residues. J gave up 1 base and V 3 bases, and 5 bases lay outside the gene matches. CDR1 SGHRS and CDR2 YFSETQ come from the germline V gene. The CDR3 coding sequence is TGCGCCAGCAGCTGGGGAACAGGGGGCCAAGAGACCCAGTACTTC. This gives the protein CASSWGTGGQETQYF.

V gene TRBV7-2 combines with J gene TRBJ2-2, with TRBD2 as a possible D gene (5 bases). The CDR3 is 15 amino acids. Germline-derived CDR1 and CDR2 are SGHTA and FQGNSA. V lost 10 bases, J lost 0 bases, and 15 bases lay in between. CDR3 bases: TGTGCCACCATAGCGTCGGGAACGAACACCGGGGAGCTGTTTTTT. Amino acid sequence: CATIASGTNTGELFF.

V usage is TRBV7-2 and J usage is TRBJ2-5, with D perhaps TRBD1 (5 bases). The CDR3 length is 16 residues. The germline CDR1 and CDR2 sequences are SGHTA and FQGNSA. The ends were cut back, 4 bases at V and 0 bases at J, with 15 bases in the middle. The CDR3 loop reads CASSSRAPGYQETQYF. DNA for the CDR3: TGTGCCAGCAGCTCACGGGCACCAGGGTACCAAGAGACCCAGTACTTC.

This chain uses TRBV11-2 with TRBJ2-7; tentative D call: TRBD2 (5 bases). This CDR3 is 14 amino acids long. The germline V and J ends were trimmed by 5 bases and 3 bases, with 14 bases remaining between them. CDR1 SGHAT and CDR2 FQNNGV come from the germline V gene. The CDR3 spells CASSLGLGVYEQYF. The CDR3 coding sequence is TGTGCCAGCAGCCTCGGACTTGGGGTCTACGAGCAGTACTTC.

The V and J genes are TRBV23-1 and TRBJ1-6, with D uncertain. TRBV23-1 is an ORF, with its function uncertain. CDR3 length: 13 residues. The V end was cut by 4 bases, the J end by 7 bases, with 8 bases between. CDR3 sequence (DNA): TGCGCCAGCAGTCCAAACATGAATTCACCCCTCCACTTT. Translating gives CASSPNMNSPLHF.

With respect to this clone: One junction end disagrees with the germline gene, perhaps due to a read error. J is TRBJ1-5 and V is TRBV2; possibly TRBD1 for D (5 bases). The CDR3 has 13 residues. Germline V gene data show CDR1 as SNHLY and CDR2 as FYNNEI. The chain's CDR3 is CVSSVEGLQPQHF. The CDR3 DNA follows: TGTGTCAGCAGTGTGGAGGGGCTTCAGCCCCAGCATTTT.